Described below is a single TCR beta chain sequence and its context. The data originate from a study of T cell responses to AZD1222 COVID-19 vaccine. Measured with immunoSEQ multiplex PCR; TCRdb has only the in-frame clones, and not every one. The table lists roughly 150,000 clones, over 90% of them singletons. The germline CDR1 and CDR2 sequences are MNHEY and SVGEGT. The CDR3 spans 18 residues. Trimming cost V 2 bases and J 2 bases; bases outside gene matches: 13. This TCR came from an adult in good health. The source was peripheral blood, collected on day 0 of AZD1222 vaccination. The rearrangement uses TRBV6-2 or TRBV6-3 and TRBJ2-7; 9 bases map to TRBD1. CDR3 protein: CASSYEDRGHLDAYEQYF. The CDR3 DNA is TGTGCCAGCAGTTACGAGGACAGGGGCCATCTAGACGCCTACGAGCAGTACTTC.